A selection of T cell receptor beta chains follows, all from one sample in a study of PD-1 blockade in classical Hodgkin lymphoma. The protocol was immunoSEQ multiplex PCR, while the TCRdb copy is restricted to in-frame clones and leaves out a portion. The table shows some 25,000 clones, with approximately 80% occurring only once. The sequencing used peripheral blood mononuclear cells (PBMCs), collected before the second cycle of nivolumab. The origin of the receptors is a human donor with classical Hodgkin lymphoma. The CDR3 runs from the conserved cysteine through the conserved F or W.

v_gene	j_gene	CDR3aa
TRBV4-2	TRBJ1-4	CASSQGAGSNEKLFF
TRBV9	TRBJ2-5	CASSVGGWGQETQYF
TRBV6-6	TRBJ2-1	CASSQTSGGVGEQFF
TRBV19	TRBJ2-1	CASREDRPSSYNEQFF
TRBV5-6	TRBJ2-5	CASSHEGGQETQYF
TRBV2	TRBJ1-5	CASSGEENQPQHF
TRBV18	TRBJ2-7	CASSPTSGVYEQYF
TRBV9	TRBJ2-3	CASSLNVASDTQYF
TRBV4-2	TRBJ1-6	CASSQDPLTGYNSPLHF
TRBV18	TRBJ1-4	CASSLSVTGNEKLFF
TRBV28	TRBJ2-7	CASSPGGSGSYEQYF
TRBV10-2	TRBJ1-5	CASSDRAVVQPQHF
TRBV6-5	TRBJ1-5	CASRGQNNQPQHF